These T cell receptor beta chains were read from a single sample in a study of shared clonotypes between healthy human individuals. The data were produced by immunoSEQ multiplex PCR, yet TCRdb's version contains in-frame clones alone and is incomplete. The repertoire consists of about 1,900,000 clones, with about 95% occurring once and the leading ten covering more than 0.9%. Sequenced: naive CD8+ T cells sorted from blood. These receptors were taken from a man younger than 30 in good health. CDR3s include the opening cysteine and the closing phenylalanine or tryptophan. A D gene is named only where the DNA matches it firmly. A row's size may be missing; if present it is once, few, many or a size class.

clone size: -
J gene: TRBJ1-1
D gene: TRBD1
V gene: TRBV28
CDR3 DNA: TGTGCCAGCAAGGTCAGGGGGTACAACACTGAAGCTTTCTTT
CDR3 protein: CASKVRGYNTEAFF

clone size: -
J gene: TRBJ2-3
D gene: TRBD1
V gene: TRBV7-6
CDR3 DNA: TGTGCCAGCAGCTCGACAGGGGGTTCGACAGATACGCAGTATTTT
CDR3 protein: CASSSTGGSTDTQYF

clone size: -
J gene: TRBJ2-1
D gene: TRBD2
V gene: TRBV6-6
CDR3 DNA: TGTGCCAGCAGTTTACTAGCGGGAGGTGACAATGAGCAGTTCTTC
CDR3 protein: CASSLLAGGDNEQFF

clone size: few
J gene: TRBJ1-5
D gene: -
V gene: TRBV10-1
CDR3 DNA: TGCGCCAGCAGTGAGGGTCCTAATCAGCCCCAGCATTTT
CDR3 protein: CASSEGPNQPQHF

clone size: -
J gene: TRBJ2-7
D gene: -
V gene: TRBV28
CDR3 DNA: TGTGCCAGCAGCCCCGGTCCAGGGGGGGGCGAGCAGTACTTC
CDR3 protein: CASSPGPGGGEQYF

clone size: -
J gene: TRBJ2-7
D gene: TRBD1
V gene: TRBV12-5
CDR3 DNA: TGTGCTAGTGGTGCCGGGACAGGGTCCTACGAGCAGTACTTC
CDR3 protein: CASGAGTGSYEQYF

clone size: -
J gene: TRBJ2-5
D gene: TRBD2
V gene: TRBV9
CDR3 DNA: TGTGCCAGCAGCCCCCTGACTAGCGTCAAACAAGAGACCCAGTACTTC
CDR3 protein: CASSPLTSVKQETQYF

clone size: -
J gene: TRBJ2-1
D gene: -
V gene: TRBV2
CDR3 DNA: TGTGCCAGCAGTGCCCCAGGGGCCGGGGGGTATGAGCAGTTCTTC
CDR3 protein: CASSAPGAGGYEQFF

clone size: -
J gene: TRBJ1-6
D gene: -
V gene: TRBV4-1
CDR3 DNA: TGCGCCAGCAGTCAGCCTGGGGACTATAATTCACCCCTCCACTTT
CDR3 protein: CASSQPGDYNSPLHF

clone size: -
J gene: TRBJ2-5
D gene: -
V gene: TRBV6-5
CDR3 DNA: TGTGCCAGCAGCAGGGGTGGGGGGCCTCAAGAGACCCAGTACTTC
CDR3 protein: CASSRGGGPQETQYF

clone size: -
J gene: TRBJ1-2
D gene: -
V gene: TRBV5-4
CDR3 DNA: TGTGCCAGCAGCTTGTCCGGTAGCTACACCTTC
CDR3 protein: CASSLSGSYTF

clone size: -
J gene: TRBJ1-1
D gene: -
V gene: TRBV10-3
CDR3 DNA: TGTGCCATCAGTGCCGGGCAGGGGAAGGGCACTGAAGCTTTCTTT
CDR3 protein: CAISAGQGKGTEAFF

clone size: -
J gene: TRBJ2-5
D gene: TRBD2
V gene: TRBV10-2
CDR3 DNA: TGCGCCAGCAGGGGACTAGCGGAAGAGACCCAGTACTTC
CDR3 protein: CASRGLAEETQYF

clone size: -
J gene: TRBJ2-1
D gene: -
V gene: TRBV13
CDR3 DNA: TGTGCCAGCAGTCAACCCCTGGACAATGAGCAGTTCTTC
CDR3 protein: CASSQPLDNEQFF

clone size: -
J gene: TRBJ2-1
D gene: TRBD1
V gene: TRBV27
CDR3 DNA: TGTGCCAGCAGGGACAGGGGTCAAGGTGAGCAGTTCTTC
CDR3 protein: CASRDRGQGEQFF

clone size: -
J gene: TRBJ2-1
D gene: TRBD2
V gene: TRBV25-1
CDR3 DNA: TGTGCCAGCACCCAAAATCCGGCGGGAGGGTGGAATGAGCAGTTCTTC
CDR3 protein: CASTQNPAGGWNEQFF

clone size: -
J gene: TRBJ1-6
D gene: -
V gene: TRBV19
CDR3 DNA: TGTGCCAGTAGTATGGTAGGGTCGGGTTCACCCCTCCACTTT
CDR3 protein: CASSMVGSGSPLHF

clone size: -
J gene: TRBJ2-3
D gene: -
V gene: TRBV7-2
CDR3 DNA: TGTGCCAGCAGCTCATTCACAGATACGCAGTATTTT
CDR3 protein: CASSSFTDTQYF

clone size: -
J gene: TRBJ2-7
D gene: -
V gene: TRBV7-9
CDR3 DNA: TGTGCCAGCAGCTCGAGGGAGGTCACCTACGAGCAGTACTTC
CDR3 protein: CASSSREVTYEQYF

clone size: -
J gene: TRBJ2-3
D gene: -
V gene: TRBV6-1
CDR3 DNA: TGTGCCAGCAGTGAAACCATGTTGGGGGGCTACAGCACAGATACGCAGTATTTT
CDR3 protein: CASSETMLGGYSTDTQYF

clone size: -
J gene: TRBJ2-7
D gene: TRBD1
V gene: TRBV6-5
CDR3 DNA: TGTGCCAGCGCCACCGGGACAGACTACTACGAGCAGTACTTC
CDR3 protein: CASATGTDYYEQYF

clone size: -
J gene: TRBJ1-2
D gene: -
V gene: TRBV7-9
CDR3 DNA: TGTGCCAGCAGCTTACCAGGGGATCAAGACTATGGCTACACCTTC
CDR3 protein: CASSLPGDQDYGYTF

clone size: -
J gene: TRBJ2-3
D gene: -
V gene: TRBV11-2
CDR3 DNA: TGTGCCAGCAGCTTGGGGTACCAAAAAACAGATACGCAGTATTTT
CDR3 protein: CASSLGYQKTDTQYF

clone size: -
J gene: TRBJ2-5
D gene: -
V gene: TRBV5-5
CDR3 DNA: TGTGCCAGCAGCTTGGGGACCCAGAGCCAAGAGACCCAGTACTTC
CDR3 protein: CASSLGTQSQETQYF

clone size: -
J gene: TRBJ2-3
D gene: -
V gene: TRBV7-2
CDR3 DNA: TGTGCCAGCAGCTTTACGGGGGCAGATACGCAGTATTTT
CDR3 protein: CASSFTGADTQYF

clone size: -
J gene: TRBJ2-5
D gene: -
V gene: TRBV5-8
CDR3 DNA: TGTGCCAGCAGCTTGATCGCGGGGTGGCAAGAGACCCAGTACTTC
CDR3 protein: CASSLIAGWQETQYF

clone size: -
J gene: TRBJ2-2
D gene: -
V gene: TRBV4-3
CDR3 DNA: TGCGCCAGCAGCCAAGATCGAGAGGTCGGCGGTGGCGGGGAGCTGTTTTTT
CDR3 protein: CASSQDREVGGGGELFF

clone size: once
J gene: TRBJ2-7
D gene: -
V gene: TRBV13
CDR3 DNA: TGTGCCAGCAGCGTGGGAGGAAACGAGCAGTACTTC
CDR3 protein: CASSVGGNEQYF

clone size: -
J gene: TRBJ1-6
D gene: TRBD1
V gene: TRBV6-4
CDR3 DNA: TGTGCCAGCAGTGACTCGATGGCAGGCAGGGGGAACGACCTGTCCAATTCACCCCTCCACTTT
CDR3 protein: CASSDSMAGRGNDLSNSPLHF